Listed below are T cell receptor beta chains from one sample, sequenced in a study of blood T cells in healthy people across ages. TCRdb used MiXCR to reprocess the 5' RACE reads, holding one entry per CDR3 protein. Seen here are roughly 930,000 distinct CDR3 sequences, around 48% observed once, and the top ten hold around 15%. What was sequenced was blood. These receptors were taken from a man younger than 40 in good health. Both conserved end residues are trimmed from each CDR3. Rows give clone size only sometimes, using once, few, many, or a class for an expanded clone.

TRBJ1-2 . TRBV5-1 ASAEDRRYGYT
TRBJ1-2 few TRBV25-1 ASSEPGQGYGYT
TRBJ1-2 . TRBV5-1 ASSWGGTQDGYT
TRBJ1-1 many TRBV18 ASSRSISRQGGTEAF
TRBJ1-4 few TRBV7-2 ASSSRQGREKLF
TRBJ1-5 once TRBV10-3 AISEPDWDTDQPQH
TRBJ2-1 once TRBV3-1 ASSQGTVGIAVHNEQF
TRBJ2-5 . TRBV11-3 ASSYRLAGAFQETQY
TRBJ1-2 . TRBV3-1 ASSQALGGYT
TRBJ2-1 . TRBV7-7 ASSLALAPGMKQF
TRBJ2-5 . TRBV5-1 ASSLPIGLAGGYNEQY
TRBJ1-4 many TRBV12-3/TRBV12-4 ASSFGHQNEKLF
TRBJ1-4 . TRBV28 VSSFSTGGNEKLF
TRBJ1-5 . TRBV6-2/TRBV6-3 ASSYLYTQGSFSDQPQH
TRBJ2-1 . TRBV13 VSSLGGGQYNEQF
TRBJ1-1 few TRBV5-1 ASSLAGRATQTAF